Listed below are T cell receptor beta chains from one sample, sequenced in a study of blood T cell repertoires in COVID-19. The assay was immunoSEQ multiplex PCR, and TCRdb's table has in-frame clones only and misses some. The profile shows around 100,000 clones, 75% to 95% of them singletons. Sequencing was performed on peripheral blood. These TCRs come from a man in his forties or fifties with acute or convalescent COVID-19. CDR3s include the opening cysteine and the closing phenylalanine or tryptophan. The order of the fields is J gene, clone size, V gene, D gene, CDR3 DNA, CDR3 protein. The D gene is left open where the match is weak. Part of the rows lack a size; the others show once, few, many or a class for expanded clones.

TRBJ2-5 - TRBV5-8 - TGTGCCAGCAGCTCCCGCGTGGAGACCCAGTACTTC CASSSRVETQYF
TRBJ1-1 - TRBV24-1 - TGTGCCACCAGTGATGATACGAAGGGCAGGGGAGCTTTCTTT CATSDDTKGRGAFF
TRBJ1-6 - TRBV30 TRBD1 TGTGCCTGGGACAGGGTTAATTCACCCCTCCACTTT CAWDRVNSPLHF
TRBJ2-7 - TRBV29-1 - TGCAGCGTCCTAGCTGAGCAGTACTTC CSVLAEQYF
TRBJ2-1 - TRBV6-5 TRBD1 TGTGCCAGCAGTTCTCAAGACAGGGGGAATGAGCAGTTCTTC CASSSQDRGNEQFF
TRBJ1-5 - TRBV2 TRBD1 TGTGCCAGCAGCCCGGGACAGGGCAATCAGCCCCAGCATTTT CASSPGQGNQPQHF
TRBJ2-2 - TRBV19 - TGTGCCAGTAGTAACAACAGGGTCAGTGGCGGGGAGCTGTTTTTT CASSNNRVSGGELFF
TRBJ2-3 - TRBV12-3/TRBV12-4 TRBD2 TGTGCCAGCAGTTGGGCTGGGACTAGCGAGGAGTATTTT CASSWAGTSEEYF
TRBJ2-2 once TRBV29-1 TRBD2 TGCAGCGTTGAAGGCGAGCGGGGGAACACCGGGGAGCTGTTTTTT CSVEGERGNTGELFF
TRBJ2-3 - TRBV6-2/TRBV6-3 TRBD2 TGTGCCAGCAGCGAACTAGCGGAGTTAACAGATACGCAGTATTTT CASSELAELTDTQYF
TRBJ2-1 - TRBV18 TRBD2 TGTGCCAGCCACTCCGGGACTAGCGGGATTGGTGAGCAGTTCTTC CASHSGTSGIGEQFF
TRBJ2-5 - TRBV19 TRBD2 TGTGCCAGTAGTATCCATATGGGGGGGTCAGGAGAGACCCAGTACTTC CASSIHMGGSGETQYF
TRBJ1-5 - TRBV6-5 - TGTGCCCCATTGGGGCCCGGGAGTAGCAATCAGCCCCAGCATTTT CAPLGPGSSNQPQHF
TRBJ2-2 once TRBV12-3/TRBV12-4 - TGCGCCAGCAGTTTGAGGGGGGAGCTGTTTTTT CASSLRGELFF
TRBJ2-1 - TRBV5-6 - TGTGCCAGCAGCTTCGCCGAGAGGAATGAGCAGTTCTTC CASSFAERNEQFF
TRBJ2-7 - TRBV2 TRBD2 TGTGCCAGCAGGGACAAACTAGCGGGAGGGTACGAGCAGTACTTC CASRDKLAGGYEQYF
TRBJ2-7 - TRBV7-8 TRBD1 TGTGCCAGCAGTAAGCCGGGACAGGGTATGAACGAGCAGTACTTC CASSKPGQGMNEQYF
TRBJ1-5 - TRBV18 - TGTGCCAGCTCACCCTTGGGGGGTCAGCCCCAGCATTTT CASSPLGGQPQHF
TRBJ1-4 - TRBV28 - TGTGCCAGCCGGCTTGGAGGTTCTAATGAAAAACTGTTTTTT CASRLGGSNEKLFF
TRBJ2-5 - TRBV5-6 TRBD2 TGTGCCAGCAGCACGGACTCCGGGACTAGCGGTGAGACCCAGTACTTC CASSTDSGTSGETQYF
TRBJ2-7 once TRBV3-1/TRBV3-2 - TGTGCCAGCGGACTGACATACGAGCAGTACTTC CASGLTYEQYF
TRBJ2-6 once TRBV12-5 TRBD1 TGTGCTAGTGGTTCCAGGACAGGGGGGTCTGGGGCCAACGTCCTGACTTTC CASGSRTGGSGANVLTF
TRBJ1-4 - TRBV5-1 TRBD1 TGCGCCAGCAGCAGTCAGGGGGTTTATGAAAAACTGTTTTTT CASSSQGVYEKLFF
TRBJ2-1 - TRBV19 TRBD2 TGTGCCAGTGGGCTTAGGACTAGCGGTTACAATGAGCAGTTCTTC CASGLRTSGYNEQFF
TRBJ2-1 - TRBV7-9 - TGTGCCAGCGGTGGGGCTGGGGAAAGTGAGCAGTTCTTC CASGGAGESEQFF
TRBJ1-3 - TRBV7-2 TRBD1 TGTGCCAGCAGGGCAACAGGGGTCTCTGGAAACACCATATATTTT CASRATGVSGNTIYF
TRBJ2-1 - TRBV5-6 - TGTGCCAGCAGCTTGGGGACACCCTTAGAGTTCTTC CASSLGTPLEFF
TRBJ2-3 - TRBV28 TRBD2 TGTGCCAGCAGCTTGGCGGGGGACACAGATACGCAGTATTTT CASSLAGDTDTQYF
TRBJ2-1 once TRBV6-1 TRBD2 TGTGCCAGCAGTGAATTTGCTAGCGGCGAAACCAATGAGCAGTTCTTC CASSEFASGETNEQFF
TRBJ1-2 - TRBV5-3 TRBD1 TGTGCCAGAAGCCCGGACAGGACAAATCCCCCCCCTTCTAACTATGGCTACACCTTC CARSPDRTNPPPSNYGYTF
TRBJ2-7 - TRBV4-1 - TGCGCCAGCAGCCCTCCCGAGGGGACTCCCTCCTACGAGCAGTACTTC CASSPPEGTPSYEQYF
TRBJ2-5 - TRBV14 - TGTGCCAGCAGCCAAGATCATACGGGAGCAGAGACCCAGTACTTC CASSQDHTGAETQYF
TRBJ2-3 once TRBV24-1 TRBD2 TGTGCCACCAGTGATTCGGCGGGAGGGGCCACAGATACGCAGTATTTT CATSDSAGGATDTQYF
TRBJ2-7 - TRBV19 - TGTGCCAGTAGTACCGGGGGTGGCGAGCAGTACTTC CASSTGGGEQYF
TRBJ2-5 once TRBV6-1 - TGTGCCAGCAGTGATAAAGAGACCCAGTACTTC CASSDKETQYF
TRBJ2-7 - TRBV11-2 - TGTGCCAGCAGCTTCGGGGGAGACAACGAGCAGTACTTC CASSFGGDNEQYF
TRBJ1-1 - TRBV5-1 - TGCGCCAGCAGCTTCGAGGTGAACACTGAAGCTTTCTTT CASSFEVNTEAFF
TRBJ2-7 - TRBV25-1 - TGTGCCAGCAGTGAAACCCTTAGAGTAGAGCAGTACTTC CASSETLRVEQYF
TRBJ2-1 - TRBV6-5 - TGTGCCAGCAGATATGGCGCAGGGCCCCACAATGAGCAGTTCTTC CASRYGAGPHNEQFF
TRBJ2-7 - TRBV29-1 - TGCAGCGCATCGTACGGGGGCTACGAGCAGTACTTC CSASYGGYEQYF
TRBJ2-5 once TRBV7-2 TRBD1 TGTGCCAGCAGCTTCAGGGGGCGAGGCGAGACCCAGTACTTC CASSFRGRGETQYF
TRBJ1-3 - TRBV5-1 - TGCGCCAGCAGCTTTACAGGAAGCAGCTCTGGAAACACCATATATTTT CASSFTGSSSGNTIYF
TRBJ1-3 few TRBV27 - TGTGCCAGCAGTTGGGGGGTCGGAAACACCATATATTTT CASSWGVGNTIYF
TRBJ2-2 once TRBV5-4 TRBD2 TGTGCCAGCAGTCCGGGACTAGCCACGAACACCGGGGAGCTGTTTTTT CASSPGLATNTGELFF
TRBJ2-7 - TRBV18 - TGTGCCAGCTCACCCGCCTACGAGCAGTACTTC CASSPAYEQYF